The clone carrying this T cell receptor (beta chain) was counted at least ten times. This sample stems from a study of spatial heterogeneity in lung cancer. This CDR3 comprises 13 residues. Trimming took 7 bases from V and 4 from J, leaving 14 bases between them. CDR1 and CDR2 from the germline V gene are MDHEN and SYDVKM. Time point defined: sample taken at primary tumor resection. TCRdb fed the 5' RACE reads into MiXCR, producing one record per CDR3 protein. The data show roughly 48,000 distinct CDR3 sequences, with about 5.8% seen just once and over 8.5% held by the top ten. The genes are TRBV28 and TRBJ2-7; D might be TRBD1 (6 bases). The sequence was obtained from a male donor with early-stage non-small cell lung cancer. The material sequenced was PBMCs, taken at surgery. CDR3: CASTRGRGYEQYF. The CDR3 bases are TGTGCCAGCACCCGCGGAAGGGGGTACGAGCAGTACTTC.